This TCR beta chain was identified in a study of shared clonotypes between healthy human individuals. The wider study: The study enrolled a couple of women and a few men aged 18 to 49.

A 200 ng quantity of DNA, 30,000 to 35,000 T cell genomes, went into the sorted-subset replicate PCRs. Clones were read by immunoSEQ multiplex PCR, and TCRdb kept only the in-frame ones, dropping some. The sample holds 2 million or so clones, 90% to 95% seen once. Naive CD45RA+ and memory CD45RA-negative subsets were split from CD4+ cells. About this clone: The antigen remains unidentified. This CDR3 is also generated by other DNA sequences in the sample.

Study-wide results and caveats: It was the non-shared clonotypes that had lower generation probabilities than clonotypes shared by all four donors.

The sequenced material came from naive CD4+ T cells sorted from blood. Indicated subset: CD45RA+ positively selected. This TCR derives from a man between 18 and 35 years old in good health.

DNA of the CDR3: TGCGCCTCCAGGGTTTCCTACGAGCAGTACTTC. Its translation: CASRVSYEQYF. V usage is TRBV10-2 and J usage is TRBJ2-7; D might be TRBD1 (5 bases). The CDR3 contains 11 residues. Germline V gene lookup returns CDR1 WSHSY and CDR2 SAAADI. V gave up 11 bases and J gave up 1 base, with 9 bases separating them.